Shown below are 20 T cell receptor beta chains from a single sample sequenced in a study of blood T cell repertoires in COVID-19. The protocol was immunoSEQ multiplex PCR, while the TCRdb copy is restricted to in-frame clones and leaves out a portion. The sample holds over 100,000 clones, 80% to 85% seen once. The source material was peripheral blood. The receptors stem from a woman in her 70s with acute or convalescent COVID-19.

The V call is TRBV5-4, the J call TRBJ2-1; weak D call: TRBD1 (5 bases). Trimming shortened V by 3 bases and J by 6 bases, and 7 bases separated the two germline ends. This CDR3 region has 12 residues. Germline V gene sequence: CDR1 SGHNT, CDR2 YYREEE (reference sequence). The CDR3 DNA is TGTGCCAGCAGCTACGACAGCAATGAGCAGTTCTTC. This gives the protein CASSYDSNEQFF.

This clone came up once. The chain couples TRBV28 to TRBJ1-1; TRBD1 might be the D (5 bases). This CDR3 region has 16 residues. The V end was cut by 6 bases, the J end by 0 bases, with 17 bases between. Germline V CDR1 and CDR2: MDHEN, SYDVKM. In DNA form, the CDR3 reads TGTGCCAGCAGCTCCCCGGGGGAACCGATGAACACTGAAGCTTTCTTT. Translated: CASSSPGEPMNTEAFF.

The chain is built from TRBV28 and TRBJ2-2; D is perhaps TRBD2 (5 bases). Germline lookup yields CDR1 MDHEN and CDR2 SYDVKM. The CDR3 spans 15 residues. The germline V and J ends were trimmed by 3 bases and 2 bases, with 10 bases remaining between them. CDR3: CASSFLRGNTGELFF. The CDR3 region has the DNA TGTGCCAGCAGTTTTCTACGGGGAAACACCGGGGAGCTGTTTTTT.

The J gene is TRBJ1-2, the V gene TRBV9; TRBD1 might be the D (6 bases). V gave up 4 bases and J gave up 8 bases, with 15 bases separating them. Germline V gives CDR1 SGDLS, CDR2 YYNGEE. The CDR3 spans 13 residues. CDR3 region: CASSPEAGAGYTF. The CDR3 DNA is TGTGCCAGCAGCCCAGAGGCAGGGGCCGGCTACACCTTC.

DNA of the CDR3: TGTGCCATCAGGGCTAGCGGGGGTTGGACAGATACGCAGTATTTT. It specifies CAIRASGGWTDTQYF. The chain carries TRBV10-3 and TRBJ2-3; 10 positions match TRBD2. From germline, CDR1 is ENHRY and CDR2 SYGVKD. V lost 6 bases, J lost 3 bases, and 6 bases stayed unmatched. The CDR3 length is 15 residues.

This clone has a handful of counts. The chain is built from TRBV11-2 and TRBJ2-3, with D perhaps TRBD1 (5 bases). This CDR3 spans 14 amino acids. Looked up from germline, CDR1 is SGHAT and CDR2 is FQNNGV. V was clipped by 0 bases and J by 6 bases, with 10 bases between them. In nucleotides, the CDR3 is TGTGCCAGCAGCTTAGATGTAGGGGCGGATACGCAGTATTTT. Protein product: CASSLDVGADTQYF.

The V gene is TRBV9, the J gene TRBJ2-2; 9 positions agree with TRBD2. Per the germline V gene, CDR1 is SGDLS and CDR2 is YYNGEE. V shed 4 bases, J shed 0 bases, and the junction held 19 bases outside the gene matches. The CDR3 runs to 21 residues. CDR3 in DNA: TGTGCCAGCAGCACCGAGTTGCGTTGGACTAGCGCTTATCCGAACACCGGGGAGCTGTTTTTT. It codes for CASSTELRWTSAYPNTGELFF. Using reference TRBV9 and TRBJ2-2 for the parts outside the CDR3, the full variable domain is DSGVTQTPKHLITATGQRVTLRCSPRSGDLSVYWYQQSLDQGLQFLIQYYNGEERAKGNILERFSAQQFPDLHSELNLSSLELGDSALYFCASSTELRWTSAYPNTGELFFGEGSRLTVL.

The V call is TRBV5-1, the J call TRBJ2-2; TRBD1 agrees at 7 bases. Trimming cost V 5 bases and J 8 bases; bases outside gene matches: 6. The CDR3 extends over 13 amino acids. Germline loops: CDR1 SGHRS, CDR2 YFSETQ. The CDR3 DNA reads as TGCGCCAGCAGTCGGGACAGCGGAGGGGAGCTGTTTTTT. Protein sequence: CASSRDSGGELFF.

J is TRBJ1-4 and V is TRBV28, with TRBD1 matching over 10 bases. This CDR3 has 17 amino acids. Trimming removed 5 bases from V and 3 bases from J; junction bases left unmatched: 9. The germline CDR1 and CDR2 sequences are MDHEN and SYDVKM. The CDR3 DNA sequence: TGTGCCAGCAGTGGGGGGGGACAGGGGTCATCTAATGAAAAACTGTTTTTT. Amino acid sequence: CASSGGGQGSSNEKLFF.

The rearrangement links TRBV7-6 to TRBJ2-6, with unresolved D. Looked up from germline, CDR1 is SGHVS and CDR2 is FNYEAQ. The ends were cut back, 2 bases at V and 2 bases at J, with 7 bases in the middle. This CDR3 region has 15 residues. The chain's CDR3 is CASSLSLAGANVLTF. CDR3 DNA: TGTGCCAGCAGCTTATCGCTAGCTGGGGCCAACGTCCTGACTTTC. The variable domain in full, completed from reference TRBV7-6 and TRBJ2-6, reads GAGVSQSPRYKVTKRGQDVALRCDPISGHVSLYWYRQALGQGPEFLTYFNYEAQQDKSGLPNDRFSAERPEGSISTLTIQRTEQRDSAMYRCASSLSLAGANVLTFGAGSRLTVL.

The chain uses TRBV3-1 (or the pseudogene TRBV3-2) and TRBJ2-2; TRBD2 is a possible D gene (7 bases). CDR1 is LGHDT and CDR2 is YNNKEL in the germline V gene (reference sequence). Trimming removed 1 base from V and 4 bases from J, with 13 bases in between. CDR3 size: 16 residues. The CDR3 loop reads CASSQGGGGGTGELFF. The CDR3 DNA follows: TGTGCCAGCAGCCAAGGCGGGGGCGGGGGCACCGGGGAGCTGTTTTTT.

This chain joins TRBV19 and TRBJ2-1; 9 nucleotides align to TRBD1. The junction had 4 bases not matched to a gene; V was cut back by 3 bases and J by 4 bases. The CDR3 has 15 residues. The germline V gene encodes CDR1 LNHDA and CDR2 SQIVND (reference sequence). CDR3 nucleotide sequence: TGTGCCAGTAGTATTGGGGACAGGGCTTACAATGAGCAGTTCTTC. Translated, it gives CASSIGDRAYNEQFF. Together with reference TRBV19 and TRBJ2-1, the CDR3 gives the full variable domain: DGGITQSPKYLFRKEGQNVTLSCEQNLNHDAMYWYRQDPGQGLRLIYYSQIVNDFQKGDIAEGYSVSREKKESFPLTVTSAQKNPTAFYLCASSIGDRAYNEQFFGPGTRLTVL.

J is TRBJ2-7 and V is TRBV6-5; no clear D. The CDR3 runs 14 residues. The germline CDR1 and CDR2 sequences are MNHEY and SVGAGI. The V gene lost 7 bases and the J gene lost 0 bases, with 13 bases spanning the gap. The chain's CDR3 is CASTFTWASYEQYF. The CDR3 DNA reads as TGTGCCAGCACTTTCACATGGGCCTCCTACGAGCAGTACTTC.

With respect to this clone: Within the sample, other DNA sequences also encode this same CDR3. This chain uses TRBV5-1 with TRBJ2-5, with D unresolved. V was clipped by 4 bases and J by 5 bases, with 12 bases between them. Germline CDR1 reads SGHRS; CDR2 reads YFSETQ. This CDR3 spans 13 amino acids. The CDR3 spells CASSPVVSETQYF. The CDR3 nucleotides are TGCGCCAGCAGCCCCGTTGTATCGGAGACCCAGTACTTC.

The CDR3 DNA follows: TGTGCCAGCAGTGAAGGCAGGGGTGGTAATTCACCCCTCCACTTT. The encoded protein is CASSEGRGGNSPLHF. The chain has TRBV6-1 and TRBJ1-6, with D perhaps TRBD1 (6 bases). Per the germline V gene, CDR1 is MNHNS and CDR2 is SASEGT. V lost 1 base and J 6 bases, leaving 10 bases between the germline ends. This CDR3 region has 15 residues.

V usage is TRBV28 and J usage is TRBJ1-3; D remains ambiguous. The CDR3 totals 15 residues. Per the germline V gene, CDR1 is MDHEN and CDR2 is SYDVKM. Trimming pared 3 bases from V and 4 bases from J, leaving 13 bases between. CDR3 DNA sequence: TGTGCCAGCAGTTTTAGGGAGAGGACCGGAAACACCATATATTTT. Translation gives CASSFRERTGNTIYF.

This clone was observed once. The rearrangement links TRBV19 to TRBJ2-7; TRBD1 matches at 10 bases. This CDR3 is built from 16 residues. V was pared by 2 bases and J by 5 bases, with 9 bases of the junction left unmatched. Germline V CDR1 and CDR2: LNHDA, SQIVND (reference sequence). CDR3 bases: TGTGCCAGTAGTATATCGTGGACAGGGGGGAGGGACGAGCAGTACTTC. The encoded protein is CASSISWTGGRDEQYF.

The sample holds one count of this clone. J is TRBJ1-5 and V is TRBV18; 10 positions match TRBD1. The CDR3 totals 16 residues. Germline assignment: CDR1 KGHSH and CDR2 LQKENI. J gave up 4 bases and V 4 bases, and 7 bases lay outside the gene matches. The CDR3 DNA reads TGTGCCAGCTCACGATTGGACAGGGGGATGAATCAGCCCCAGCATTTT. Residues: CASSRLDRGMNQPQHF.

This sequence joins TRBV3-1 (or the pseudogene TRBV3-2) and TRBJ2-7; no definite D call. The V gene's germline CDR1 is LGHDT and CDR2 YNNKEL (reference sequence). This CDR3 has 14 residues. The V gene lost 5 bases and the J gene lost 0 bases, with 11 bases spanning the gap. Written as DNA, the CDR3 is TGTGCCAGCAGCGGGCAGGTGGGCTCCTACGAGCAGTACTTC. This codes for CASSGQVGSYEQYF.

This sequence joins TRBV11-3 and TRBJ1-5; D is unclear. CDR3 length equals 16 residues. The germline CDR1 and CDR2 sequences are SGHNT and YENEEA. V dropped 8 bases and J dropped 1 base, with 18 bases sitting between them. CDR3 protein: CASFPGVGRSNQPQHF. CDR3 nucleotide sequence: TGTGCCAGCTTCCCTGGGGTCGGGAGAAGCAATCAGCCCCAGCATTTT.